The source of this T cell receptor beta chain is a study of vaccination and CD4 T cells after COVID-19. This CDR3 has 16 amino acids. CDR1 and CDR2 (germline): SSHAT, FNYEAQ (reference sequence). V lost 3 bases and J lost 1, with 15 bases in between. Indicated treatment: approximately nine-day PBMC culture with coronavirus spike peptide pools or control peptides (ViraFEST assay). CD4+ T lymphocytes from the unexposed donor were collected before the COVID-19 pandemic (2011-2018). From unexposed donors, CD4+ T cells were probed, cells permitting, with SARS-CoV-2 S/N and four cold-coronavirus spikes. Whole-study findings and limits: For SARS-CoV-2-reactive clonotypes, the median went from roughly 19 to 38, a nonsignificant increase. The cohort comprised relatively few convalescent patients, and no early post-infection timepoints were analyzed. Convalescent patients saw a median around 86% of their reactive clones show up only after vaccination.

The Oncomine TCR Beta short-read assay sequenced DNA from cultured CD4+ T cells. TCRdb called the PCR reads again in MiXCR, with one record for every CDR3 protein. The sample carries more than 6,000 distinct CDR3 sequences, around half recorded once. About this clonotype itself: The antigen remains undetermined.

The chain couples TRBV7-7 to TRBJ2-5, with D perhaps TRBD2 (5 bases). The origin of this receptor is a human donor in good health. Input material: CD4+ T cells from blood, cultured in vitro. The CDR3 loop reads CASSLGSVHFQETQYF. CDR3 nucleotides: TGTGCCAGCAGCTTGGGGAGCGTCCACTTCCAAGAGACCCAGTACTTC.